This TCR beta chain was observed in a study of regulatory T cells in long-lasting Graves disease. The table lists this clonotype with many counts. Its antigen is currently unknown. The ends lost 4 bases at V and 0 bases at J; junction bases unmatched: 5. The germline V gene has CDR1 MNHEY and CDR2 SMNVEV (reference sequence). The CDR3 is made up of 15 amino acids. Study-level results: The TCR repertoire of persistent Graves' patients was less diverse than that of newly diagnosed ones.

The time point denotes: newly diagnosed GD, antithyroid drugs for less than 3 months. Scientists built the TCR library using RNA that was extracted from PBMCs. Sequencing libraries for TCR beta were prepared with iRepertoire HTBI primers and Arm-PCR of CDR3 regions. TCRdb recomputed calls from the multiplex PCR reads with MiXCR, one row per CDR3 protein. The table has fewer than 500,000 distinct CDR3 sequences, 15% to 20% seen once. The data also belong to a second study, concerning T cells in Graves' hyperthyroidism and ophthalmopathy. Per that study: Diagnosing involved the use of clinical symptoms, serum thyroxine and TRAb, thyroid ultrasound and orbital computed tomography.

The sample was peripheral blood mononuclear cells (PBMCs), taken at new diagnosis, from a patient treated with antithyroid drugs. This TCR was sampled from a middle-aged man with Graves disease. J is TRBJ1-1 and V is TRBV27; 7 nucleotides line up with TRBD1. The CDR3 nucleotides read TGTGCCAGCAGTTCCGGGACAGCCATGAACACTGAAGCTTTCTTT. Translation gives CASSSGTAMNTEAFF.